This TCR beta chain was sequenced for a study of human thymus T cells (dated by TCRdb to 2020 to 2021). In the study overall: The study characterized TCR alpha and beta repertoires from about 8 infant thymus samples and a few related peripheral blood samples. Donor ages ranging from 7 to 244 days were recorded, and more than five male and a couple of female infants were included in the cohort. What the work shows at the level of the full study, not this receptor alone: On average, thymus samples gave 650,000 to 1,000,000 unique TCRB clonotypes, whereas blood samples gave some 84,000. V and J gene segment usage appeared biased in both thymic and peripheral blood repertoires.

This clone was seen just once. This receptor's antigen is unknown. Base qualities are missing; no much larger clone stands one base away. The donors were immunologically healthy infants in Finland who had open corrective cardiac surgery for congenital heart defects. During surgery, a small roughly 0.5-1 mL aliquot of peripheral blood was collected from four of the eight donors. For blood samples, genomic DNA was extracted from all available leukocytes instead of from a fixed number of cells. ACK lysis buffer was used to clear erythrocytes from the blood, and the leukocytes were then kept as pellets at -70 degrees C. A QIAsymphony instrument was used to extract genomic DNA from the frozen cell pellets. Clipping removes 8 bases from V and 6 bases from J, with 12 as the unmatched junction base count. The CDR1 and CDR2 encoded by the germline V gene (reference sequence) are WNHNN and SYGVQD. The CDR3 numbers 16 residues from cysteine through phenylalanine. Just CDR3 DNA is preserved here, 48 bases in frame from base 1.

Using the immunoSEQ multiplex PCR assay, the TCRB and TCRAD loci were amplified from a standardized quantity of quality-controlled genomic DNA. Amplicons spanned the V(D)J region at a length sufficient to cover the CDR3 and identify V and J genes. The amplicons were sequenced on an Illumina platform via the commercial immunoSEQ service. The paper's processing steps were these. Corrections for primer bias and sequencing errors followed previously described methods, while TCRAD and TCRB definitions were based on the IMGT database. immunoSEQ Analyzer 3.0 and VDJTools were used for repertoire analysis, which covered basic statistics, V/J segment usage, diversity estimates, rarefaction and pairwise overlap. To estimate diversity, the Chao1, ChaoE, Efron-Thisted, Shannon and inverse Simpson indices were applied, and diversity was also estimated on datasets down-sampled to the smallest sample. For repertoire overlap, CDR3 nucleotide sequence, V gene and J gene had to match strictly, and clustering was done by Jaccard-based multidimensional scaling. Here the immuneACCESS table is served through TCRdb, limited to in-frame sequences with V and J called. Missing clones are a known gap in these copies; in checked studies unresolved V genes cover under half, and the rest lacks a known reason. V and J calls plus clone size are reproduced from that table; the DNA served to infer D and trimming. The sample data list 45,000 to 50,000 clones, and about 95% of these were observed just once. Of the sample, under 0.2% is held by the ten largest clones.

The chain couples TRBV10-1 to TRBJ2-7; 14 junctional bases match TRBD2. The sequenced material came from blood. This receptor was identified in a girl in the first two years of life with a congenital heart defect but otherwise immunologically healthy. The DNA is TGCGCCAGCTCTTCGGGACTAGCGGGAGACTTGGGCGAGCAGTACTTC. It codes for CASSSGLAGDLGEQYF.